The sequence of this T cell receptor beta chain was determined in a study of Ad26.COV2.S vaccination and SARS-CoV-2 variants. Profiled with immunoSEQ multiplex PCR; TCRdb holds only in-frame clones, not every one. The sample holds hundreds of thousands of clones; roughly 84% are singletons and the top ten take around 3.7%. With respect to this clone: Its target is not known.

Germline V gene lookup returns CDR1 SQVTM and CDR2 ANQGSEA. Trimming took off 4 bases at V and 7 bases at J, with 17 bases between the two ends. The CDR3 consists of 14 residues. Study-wide results and limits: Vaccine and placebo recipients had similar non-spike TCR breadth.

Treatment denoted: some 19 received Ad26.COV2.S at low or high dose, single or two shots; about 5 received placebo; per-sample allocation not given. The samples were gathered on day 63 after the first injection of vaccine or placebo. The source material was peripheral blood, sampled in a trial of Ad26.COV2.S vaccine versus placebo. The receptor was isolated from a person aged 18-65 years who received the Ad26.COV2.S COVID-19 vaccine or a placebo. The chain employs TRBV29-1 and TRBJ1-3, with unresolved D. CDR3 loop: CSVAETVDFNTIYF. CDR3 nucleotide sequence: TGCAGCGTTGCTGAAACAGTGGATTTTAACACCATATATTTT.